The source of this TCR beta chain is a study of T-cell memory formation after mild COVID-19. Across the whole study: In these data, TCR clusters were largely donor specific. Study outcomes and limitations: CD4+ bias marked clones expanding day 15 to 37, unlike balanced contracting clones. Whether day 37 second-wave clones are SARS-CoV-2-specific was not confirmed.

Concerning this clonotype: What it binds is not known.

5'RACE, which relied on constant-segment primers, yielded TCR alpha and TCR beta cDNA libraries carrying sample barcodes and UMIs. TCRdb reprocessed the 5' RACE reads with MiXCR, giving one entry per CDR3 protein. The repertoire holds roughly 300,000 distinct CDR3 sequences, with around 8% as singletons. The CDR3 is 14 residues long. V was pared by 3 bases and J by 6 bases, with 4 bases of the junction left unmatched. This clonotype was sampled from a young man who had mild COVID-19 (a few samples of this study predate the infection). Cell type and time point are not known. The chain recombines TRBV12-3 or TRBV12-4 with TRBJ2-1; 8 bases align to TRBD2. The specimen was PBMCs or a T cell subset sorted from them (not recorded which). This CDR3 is CASSFRGGFNEQFF. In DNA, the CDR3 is TGTGCCAGCAGTTTCCGGGGGGGCTTCAATGAGCAGTTCTTC.